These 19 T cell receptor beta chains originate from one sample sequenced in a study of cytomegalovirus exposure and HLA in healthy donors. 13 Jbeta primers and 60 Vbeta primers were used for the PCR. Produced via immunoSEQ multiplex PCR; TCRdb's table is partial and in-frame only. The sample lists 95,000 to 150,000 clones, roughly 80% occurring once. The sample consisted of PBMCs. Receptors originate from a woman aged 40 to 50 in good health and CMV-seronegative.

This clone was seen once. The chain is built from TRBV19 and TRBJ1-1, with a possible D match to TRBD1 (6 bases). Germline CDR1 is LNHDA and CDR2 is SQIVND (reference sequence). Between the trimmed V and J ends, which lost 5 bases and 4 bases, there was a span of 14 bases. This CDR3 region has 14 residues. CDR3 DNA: TGTGCCAGTAGTTTACAGGGCGTAGGCACTGAAGCTTTCTTT. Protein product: CASSLQGVGTEAFF.

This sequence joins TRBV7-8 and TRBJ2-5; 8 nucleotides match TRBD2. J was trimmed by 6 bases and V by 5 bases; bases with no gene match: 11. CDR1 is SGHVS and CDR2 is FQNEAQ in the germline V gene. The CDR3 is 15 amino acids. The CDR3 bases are TGTGCCAGCAGCCCTGACGGGGGGGGTCATAAGACCCAGTACTTC. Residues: CASSPDGGGHKTQYF.

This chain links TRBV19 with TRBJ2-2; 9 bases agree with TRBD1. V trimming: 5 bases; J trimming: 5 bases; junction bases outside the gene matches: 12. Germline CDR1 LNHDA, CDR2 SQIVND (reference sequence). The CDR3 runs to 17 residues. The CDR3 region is CASSPRPGQGWTGELFF. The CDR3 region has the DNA TGTGCCAGTAGTCCCCGGCCTGGACAGGGGTGGACCGGGGAGCTGTTTTTT.

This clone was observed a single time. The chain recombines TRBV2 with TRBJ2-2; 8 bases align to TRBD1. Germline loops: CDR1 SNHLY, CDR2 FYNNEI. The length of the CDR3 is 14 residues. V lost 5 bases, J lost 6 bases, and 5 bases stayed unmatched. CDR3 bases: TGTGCCAGCAGTTGGACAGGGAGGCCCGGGGAGCTGTTTTTT. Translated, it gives CASSWTGRPGELFF.

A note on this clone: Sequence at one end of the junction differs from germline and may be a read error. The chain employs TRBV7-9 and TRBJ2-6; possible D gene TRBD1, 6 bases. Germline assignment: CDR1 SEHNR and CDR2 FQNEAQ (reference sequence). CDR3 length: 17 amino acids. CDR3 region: CASSPPSTGSGANGLTF. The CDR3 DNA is TGTGCCAGCAGCCCGCCGTCAACAGGGAGTGGGGCCAACGGCCTGACTTTC. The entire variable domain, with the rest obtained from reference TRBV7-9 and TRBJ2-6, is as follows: DTGVSQNPRHKITKRGQNVTFRCDPISEHNRLYWYRQTLGQGPEFLTYFQNEAQLEKSRLLSDRFSAERPKGSFSTLEIQRTEQGDSAMYLCASSPPSTGSGANGLTFGAGSRLTVL.

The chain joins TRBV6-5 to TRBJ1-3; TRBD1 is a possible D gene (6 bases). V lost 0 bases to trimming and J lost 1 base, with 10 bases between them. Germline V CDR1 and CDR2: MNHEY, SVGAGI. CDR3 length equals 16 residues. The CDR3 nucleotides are TGTGCCAGCAGTTACTCAGCCGGGACATCTGGAAACACCATATATTTT. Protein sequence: CASSYSAGTSGNTIYF.

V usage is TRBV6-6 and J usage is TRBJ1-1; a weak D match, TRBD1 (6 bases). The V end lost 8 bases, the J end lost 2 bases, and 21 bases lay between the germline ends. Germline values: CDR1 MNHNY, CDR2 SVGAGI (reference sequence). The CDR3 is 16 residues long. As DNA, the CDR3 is TGTGCCAGCTCACCGACCCGGGCCGGGACAAACACTGAAGCTTTCTTT. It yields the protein CASSPTRAGTNTEAFF.

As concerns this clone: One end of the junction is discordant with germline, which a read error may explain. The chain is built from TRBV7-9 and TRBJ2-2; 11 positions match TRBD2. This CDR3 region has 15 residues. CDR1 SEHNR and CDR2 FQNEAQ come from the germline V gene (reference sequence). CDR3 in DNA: TGTTCCAGCAGCACAAGGACTAGCGGGACCGGGGAGCTGTTTTTT. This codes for CSSSTRTSGTGELFF.

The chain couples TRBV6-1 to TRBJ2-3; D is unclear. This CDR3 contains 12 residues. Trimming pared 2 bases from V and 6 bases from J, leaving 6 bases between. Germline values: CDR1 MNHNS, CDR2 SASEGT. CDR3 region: CASSEKRDTQYF. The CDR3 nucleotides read TGTGCCAGCAGTGAAAAGAGGGATACGCAGTATTTT.

CDR3 protein: CASSIHLSPNPMDEQYF. The CDR3 DNA reads TGTGCCAGTAGTATACACCTCTCACCAAACCCTATGGACGAGCAGTACTTC. The chain links TRBV19 to TRBJ2-7; D call uncertain. Trimming shortened V by 2 bases and J by 5 bases, and 22 bases separated the two germline ends. This CDR3 spans 17 amino acids. CDR1 is LNHDA and CDR2 is SQIVND in the germline V gene (reference sequence).

Here the CDR3 reads CASSPWTSVDEQFF. The CDR3 region has the DNA TGTGCCAGCAGTCCCTGGACTAGCGTGGATGAGCAGTTCTTC. The gene calls are TRBV2 and TRBJ2-1, with 9 bases that match TRBD2. This CDR3 spans 14 amino acids. Germline assignment: CDR1 SNHLY and CDR2 FYNNEI. J gave up 8 bases and V 5 bases, and 7 bases lay outside the gene matches.

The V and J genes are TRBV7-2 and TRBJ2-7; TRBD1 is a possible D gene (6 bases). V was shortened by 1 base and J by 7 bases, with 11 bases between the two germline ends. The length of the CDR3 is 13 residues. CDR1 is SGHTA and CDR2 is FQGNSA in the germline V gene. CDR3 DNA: TGTGCCAGCAGCTTAGATAACAGGGCAGAGCAGTACTTC. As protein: CASSLDNRAEQYF.

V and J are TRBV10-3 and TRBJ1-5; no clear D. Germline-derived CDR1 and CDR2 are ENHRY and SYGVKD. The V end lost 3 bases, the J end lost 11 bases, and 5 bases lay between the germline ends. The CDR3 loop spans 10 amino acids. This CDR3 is CAISDRSQHF. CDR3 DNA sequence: TGTGCCATCAGTGATCGGTCCCAGCATTTT.

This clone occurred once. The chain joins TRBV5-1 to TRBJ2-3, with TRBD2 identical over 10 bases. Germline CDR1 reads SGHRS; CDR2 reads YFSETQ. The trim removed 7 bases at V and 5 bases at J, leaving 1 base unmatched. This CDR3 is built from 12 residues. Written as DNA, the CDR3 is TGCGCCAGCCGGACTAGCGGAGATACGCAGTATTTT. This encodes CASRTSGDTQYF. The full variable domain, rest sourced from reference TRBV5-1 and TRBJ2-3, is KAGVTQTPRYLIKTRGQQVTLSCSPISGHRSVSWYQQTPGQGLQFLFEYFSETQRNKGNFPGRFSGRQFSNSRSEMNVSTLELGDSALYLCASRTSGDTQYFGPGTRLTVL.

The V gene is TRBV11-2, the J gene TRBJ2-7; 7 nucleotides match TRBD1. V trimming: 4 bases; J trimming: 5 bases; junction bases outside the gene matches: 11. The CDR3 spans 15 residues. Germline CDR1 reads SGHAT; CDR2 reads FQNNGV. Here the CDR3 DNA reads TGTGCCAGCAGCTGGCGACAGGGATCATCCGACGAGCAGTACTTC. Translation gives CASSWRQGSSDEQYF.

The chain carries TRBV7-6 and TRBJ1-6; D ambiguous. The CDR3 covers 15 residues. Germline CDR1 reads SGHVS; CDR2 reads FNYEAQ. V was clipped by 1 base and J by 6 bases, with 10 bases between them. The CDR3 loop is CASSLGEVGNSPLHF. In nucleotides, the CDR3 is TGTGCCAGCAGCTTAGGGGAGGTGGGTAATTCACCCCTCCACTTT. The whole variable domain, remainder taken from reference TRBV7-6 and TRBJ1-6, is GAGVSQSPRYKVTKRGQDVALRCDPISGHVSLYWYRQALGQGPEFLTYFNYEAQQDKSGLPNDRFSAERPEGSISTLTIQRTEQRDSAMYRCASSLGEVGNSPLHFGNGTRLTVT.

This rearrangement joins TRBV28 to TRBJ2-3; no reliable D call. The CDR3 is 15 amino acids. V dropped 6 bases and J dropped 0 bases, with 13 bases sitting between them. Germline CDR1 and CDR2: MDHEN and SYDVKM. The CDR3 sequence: CASRFLRQSTDTQYF. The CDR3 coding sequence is TGTGCCAGCAGATTTTTACGCCAGAGCACAGATACGCAGTATTTT. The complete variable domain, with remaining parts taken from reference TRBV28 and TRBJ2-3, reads DVKVTQSSRYLVKRTGEKVFLECVQDMDHENMFWYRQDPGLGLRLIYFSYDVKMKEKGDIPEGYSVSREKKERFSLILESASTNQTSMYLCASRFLRQSTDTQYFGPGTRLTVL.

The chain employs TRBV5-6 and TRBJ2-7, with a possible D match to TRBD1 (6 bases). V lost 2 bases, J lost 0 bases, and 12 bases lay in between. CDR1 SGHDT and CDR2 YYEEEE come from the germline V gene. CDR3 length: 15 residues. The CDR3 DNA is TGTGCCAGCAGCTTTCTCGGGACAACCTCCTACGAGCAGTACTTC. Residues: CASSFLGTTSYEQYF. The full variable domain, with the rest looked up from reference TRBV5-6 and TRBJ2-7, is DAGVTQSPTHLIKTRGQQVTLRCSPKSGHDTVSWYQQALGQGPQFIFQYYEEEERQRGNFPDRFSGHQFPNYSSELNVNALLLGDSALYLCASSFLGTTSYEQYFGPGTRLTVT.

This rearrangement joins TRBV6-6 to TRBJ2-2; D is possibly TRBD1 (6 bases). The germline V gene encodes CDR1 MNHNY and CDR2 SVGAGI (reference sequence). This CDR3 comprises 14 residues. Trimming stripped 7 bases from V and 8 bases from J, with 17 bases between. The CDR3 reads CASNPNRVTGELFF. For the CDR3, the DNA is TGTGCCAGCAACCCAAACAGGGTCACTGGGGAGCTGTTTTTT.